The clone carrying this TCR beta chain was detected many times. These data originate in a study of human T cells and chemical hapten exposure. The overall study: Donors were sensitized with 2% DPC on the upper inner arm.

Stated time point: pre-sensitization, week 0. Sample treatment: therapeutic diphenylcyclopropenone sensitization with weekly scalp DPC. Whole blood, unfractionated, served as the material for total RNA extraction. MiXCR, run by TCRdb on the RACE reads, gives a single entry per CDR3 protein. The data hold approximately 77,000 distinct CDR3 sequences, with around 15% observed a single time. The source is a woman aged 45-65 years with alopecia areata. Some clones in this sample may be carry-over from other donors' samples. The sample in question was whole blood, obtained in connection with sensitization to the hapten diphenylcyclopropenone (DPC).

CDR3 nucleotides: TGTGCCAGCAGCTTAGGTTTTGGAGACGAGCAGTACTTC. This translates into CASSLGFGDEQYF. The rearrangement links TRBV7-8 to TRBJ2-7; no reliable D call. V lost 1 base and J 5 bases, leaving 9 bases between the germline ends. The CDR3 sequence is 13 residues long. Germline lookup yields CDR1 SGHVS and CDR2 FQNEAQ.